This TCR beta chain was sequenced in a study of beta chain features in type 1 diabetes. Overall study results and limits: VDJ junctions from type 1 diabetes patients carried fewer insertions and larger deletions. The naive, central memory and Treg TCRB repertoires looked more alike in patients than they did in healthy donors.

Expressed TCRB transcripts were sequenced because the entire RNA isolate underwent reverse transcription. Method: immunoSEQ multiplex PCR; TCRdb's copy keeps in-frame clones and lacks some. The repertoire holds fewer than 500,000 clones, with about 14% as singletons. This clone was seen only a few times. Antigen: not known. Sequencing was performed on naive CD4+ T cells from blood. The sequence was obtained from a man aged 30-40 years in good health.

This CDR3 is CASSPPGPGTEAFF. DNA of the CDR3: TGTGCCAGCAGCCCCCCCGGGCCGGGAACTGAAGCTTTCTTT. V usage is TRBV7-9 and J usage is TRBJ1-1; D call uncertain. CDR3 length: 14 residues. The V gene lost 5 bases and the J gene lost 5 bases, with 15 bases spanning the gap. Germline V gene lookup returns CDR1 SEHNR and CDR2 FQNEAQ (reference sequence).